This TCR beta chain was sequenced for a study of T cell responses to AZD1222 COVID-19 vaccine. CDR3 length equals 12 residues. Germline CDR1 MNHEY, CDR2 SVGAGI. Trimming shortened V by 6 bases and J by 5 bases, and 10 bases separated the two germline ends. Regarding the study as a whole: Donors were chiefly white British, with a greater number of females, and clonal diversity was perhaps underestimated. Two doses of AZD1222 preceded a rise in Spike-specific TCR breadth and depth. Vaccine-related CD4 TCRs covered spike, predominating at 160-218 and 743-854.

Clones were read by immunoSEQ multiplex PCR, and TCRdb kept only the in-frame ones, dropping some. The sample records approximately 130,000 clones, under 95% being singletons. A remark on this clone: As yet, its antigen is unknown.

The TCR originated in an adult in good health. Here the sequenced sample was peripheral blood, taken on day 0 of AZD1222 vaccination. The chain has TRBV6-5 and TRBJ1-2; tentatively, D is TRBD1 (6 bases). CDR3 sequence: CASRVDRYGYTF. The CDR3 DNA sequence: TGTGCCAGCAGAGTGGACAGATATGGCTACACCTTC.